Listed below are T cell receptor beta chains from one sample, sequenced in a study of T cells in Graves' hyperthyroidism and ophthalmopathy. TCRdb re-called the multiplex PCR reads with MiXCR, one entry per CDR3 protein. Counted here are more than 550,000 distinct CDR3 sequences, roughly 46% occurring once; the ten biggest clones make up about 7.7%. Sequencing was done on a sample of peripheral blood or thyroid tissue (not recorded which). The receptors were gathered from an adult man with Graves' disease, either hyperthyroidism or ophthalmopathy (not recorded which). Both conserved end residues are part of each CDR3. The D gene is left open where the match is weak. Only some rows state a clone size, as once, few, many or a class for expanded clones.

-	TRBV6-5	many	TRBJ1-2	TGTGCCAGCAGTTCGCCGATGCGGGGAGTTGGCTACACCTTC	CASSSPMRGVGYTF
-	TRBV19	few	TRBJ1-2	TGTGCCAGTAGTAGAACAGGGAACTTTGGTGGCTACACCTTC	CASSRTGNFGGYTF
-	TRBV11-2	once	TRBJ2-3	TGTGCCAGCAGCTTAGTGGGAGTCTCAGATACGCAGTATTTT	CASSLVGVSDTQYF
-	TRBV6-5	once	TRBJ2-7	TGTGCCATCAGTTACATCCAGTCGTCGGTGTCCGAGCAGTACTTC	CAISYIQSSVSEQYF
-	TRBV6-5	-	TRBJ2-6	TGTGCCAGCAGTTACTCGCTCGGGGATTCTGGGGCCAACGTCCTGACTTTC	CASSYSLGDSGANVLTF
TRBD1	TRBV19	few	TRBJ2-6	TGTGCCACCCGGGACAGAATCTCTGGGGCCAACGTCCTGACTTTC	CATRDRISGANVLTF
TRBD2	TRBV20-1	many	TRBJ2-5	TGCAGTGTAAAGCGGGGGGGCGCGGAGACCCAGTACTTC	CSVKRGGAETQYF
TRBD1	TRBV10-3	few	TRBJ1-1	TGTGCCATCAGAGAAACAGGGGTTGGTACTGAAGCTTTCTTT	CAIRETGVGTEAFF
TRBD2	TRBV7-2	-	TRBJ2-5	TGTGCCAGCAGCTCCCCACTAGCGGGGCTAGAGACCCAGTACTTC	CASSSPLAGLETQYF
-	TRBV12-3/TRBV12-4	-	TRBJ1-1	TGTGCCAGCAGTGCCTCTAGGGCTGGTGAAGCTTTCTTT	CASSASRAGEAFF
TRBD1	TRBV29-1	-	TRBJ1-1	TGCAGCGTTGATGCGACAGGGGCGAACACTGAAGCTTTCTTT	CSVDATGANTEAFF
-	TRBV7-9	many	TRBJ1-1	TGTGCCAGCAGCCCCTCTAGTTCCAACACTGAAGCTTTCTTT	CASSPSSSNTEAFF
-	TRBV2	-	TRBJ1-5	TGTGCCAGCAGTGGAGATCAGCCCCAGCATTTT	CASSGDQPQHF
TRBD1	TRBV13	few	TRBJ1-2	TGTGCCAGCAGCTTACCGGGACAGGGTCAGTATGGCTACACCTTC	CASSLPGQGQYGYTF
-	TRBV19	-	TRBJ2-6	TGTGCCACAGCAGGGTCTGGGGCCAACGTCCTGACTTTC	CATAGSGANVLTF
-	TRBV2	few	TRBJ1-2	TGTGCCAGCAGCTCCGGGGCCGGAGCCACCTTC	CASSSGAGATF
-	TRBV10-3	-	TRBJ1-2	TGTGCCAGCAGCGGGGGGACCTATGGCTACACCTTC	CASSGGTYGYTF
TRBD1	TRBV25-1	-	TRBJ1-2	TGTGCCAGCAGTGCTGCCCAGGGGGCGTATGGCTACACCTTC	CASSAAQGAYGYTF
-	TRBV29-1	-	TRBJ1-3	TGCAGCGTTGAAGCGATAGAGGGCGGGGGAAACACCATATATTTT	CSVEAIEGGGNTIYF
TRBD1	TRBV7-2	-	TRBJ1-1	TGTGCCAGCAGTGAGGGCGGGACAGGGGGAGCTGAAGCTTTCTTT	CASSEGGTGGAEAFF
-	TRBV5-1	once	TRBJ2-7	TGCGCCAGCAGCGGGAGAATCTACGAGCAGTACTTC	CASSGRIYEQYF
-	TRBV6-1	-	TRBJ1-3	TGTGCCAGCTACAGAGAGCCGGGAAACACCATATATTTT	CASYREPGNTIYF
TRBD2	TRBV6-1	-	TRBJ2-7	TGTGCCACCGTTCCTTTAGCGGGAGGAGCCTCCTACGAGCAGTACTTC	CATVPLAGGASYEQYF
-	TRBV7-9	few	TRBJ1-4	TGTGCCAGCAGCTTAGTTAAAGAGACGGGACTGTTTTTT	CASSLVKETGLFF
-	TRBV15	many	TRBJ2-7	TGTGCCACCAGCAAGGGCGGCTCCTACGAGCAGTACTTC	CATSKGGSYEQYF
TRBD2	TRBV9	-	TRBJ2-7	TGTGCCAGCAGCGTCAGCGGGAGAACCGAGCAGTACTTC	CASSVSGRTEQYF
-	TRBV5-1	many	TRBJ1-4	TGCGCCAGCAGCTTGAATGGGGACGAAAAACTGTTTTTT	CASSLNGDEKLFF
-	TRBV24-1	-	TRBJ1-2	TGTGCCACCAGTGATAATTGGGGAACCTATGGCTACACCTTC	CATSDNWGTYGYTF
TRBD1	TRBV9	-	TRBJ2-7	TGTGCCAGCAGAAGCGGGGACAGGGGGGACTACGAGCAGTACTTC	CASRSGDRGDYEQYF
-	TRBV10-3	-	TRBJ1-6	TGTGCCATCAGTGCTAGAGATCGGCCAGATAATTCACCCCTCCACTTT	CAISARDRPDNSPLHF
-	TRBV19	many	TRBJ1-5	TGTGCCAGTAGTATCGATGGGGGTAGCAATCAGCCCCAGCATTTT	CASSIDGGSNQPQHF
-	TRBV7-9	-	TRBJ1-2	TGTGCCAGCAGCTTGTCGGGGGTGGATGGCTACACCTTC	CASSLSGVDGYTF
TRBD1	TRBV20-1	-	TRBJ1-1	TGCAGTGCCCCCCCAGGGTCAGGGGGAACGAACACTGAAGCTTTCTTT	CSAPPGSGGTNTEAFF
-	TRBV5-1	-	TRBJ1-1	TGCGCCAGCAGCTTGGGTCCGGGGGGGGACACTGAAGCTTTCTTT	CASSLGPGGDTEAFF
-	TRBV29-1	-	TRBJ2-7	TGCAGCGCATCCGGGACTGGTACTTACAATGAGCAGTACTTC	CSASGTGTYNEQYF
TRBD1	TRBV7-3	-	TRBJ1-6	TGTGCCAGCAGCTTAGTGAGCAGGGGGCTCTTGTCACCCCTCCACTTT	CASSLVSRGLLSPLHF
-	TRBV25-1	-	TRBJ1-4	TGTGCCAGCAGTTTAGGGGGACCTAATGAAAAACCGTTTTTT	CASSLGGPNEKPFF
TRBD1	TRBV15	-	TRBJ2-7	TGTGCCACCAGCAGGACAGGGGAAGGAGAGCAGTACTTC	CATSRTGEGEQYF
TRBD1	TRBV20-1	-	TRBJ2-2	TGCAGTGCTAGAAATACAGGGGCGGGCGGGGAGCTGTTTTTT	CSARNTGAGGELFF
-	TRBV4-1	-	TRBJ1-5	TGCGCCAGCAGCCGAAGACAGGAAAATCAGCCCCAGCATTTT	CASSRRQENQPQHF
TRBD1	TRBV10-3	many	TRBJ1-1	TGTGCCATTAGGGGAGTACGAAGGGACAGTATGAACACTGAAGCTTTCTTT	CAIRGVRRDSMNTEAFF
TRBD1	TRBV12-3/TRBV12-4	few	TRBJ1-6	TGTGCCAGCAGTTTGGGACAGGGTCCTTTTTCACCCCTCCACTTT	CASSLGQGPFSPLHF